This is a list of T cell receptor beta chains from one sample in a study of OX40 agonist ivuxolimab in advanced cancers. The protocol was immunoSEQ multiplex PCR, while the TCRdb copy is restricted to in-frame clones and leaves out a portion. The data contain about 14,000 clones, roughly 82% of them singletons. The sample in question was CD4+ or CD8+ T cells sorted from blood, obtained in a trial of the OX40 agonist ivuxolimab. The receptors derive from an adult with an advanced solid tumor such as melanoma, head and neck, liver or kidney cancer. CDR3s include the opening cysteine and the closing phenylalanine or tryptophan. The D gene is left open where the match is weak. Expanded clones are given a class, and other clones once, few, many or no size at all.

j_call v_call clone_size d_call cdr3_nt cdr3_aa
TRBJ2-1 TRBV27 - TRBD2 TGTGCCAGCGGAGGAACTAGCGGGGGTCCATCATACAATGAGCAGTTCTTC CASGGTSGGPSYNEQFF
TRBJ1-1 TRBV7-3 few - TGCGCCAGCAGCCCCGAGGCTGGGATTACTGAAGCTTTCTTT CASSPEAGITEAFF
TRBJ1-6 TRBV28 - - TGTGCCAGCGGGACAAGGACTGATAATTCACCCCTCCACTTT CASGTRTDNSPLHF
TRBJ1-3 TRBV30 - - TGTGCCTGGAGGGGTGATGGAAACACCATATATTTT CAWRGDGNTIYF
TRBJ1-2 TRBV9 once TRBD1 TGTGCCAGCAGCGCCGGGACAGGCTATGGCTACACCTTC CASSAGTGYGYTF
TRBJ1-3 TRBV7-9 - - TGTGCCAGCAGCTCGACCACGGCCAGCTCTGGAAACACCATATATTTT CASSSTTASSGNTIYF
TRBJ1-1 TRBV15 - - TGTGCCACCAGCAAACCCACGGGGGTGAACACTGAAGCTTTCTTT CATSKPTGVNTEAFF
TRBJ2-7 TRBV4-1 medium-sized TRBD1 TGCGCCAGCAGCCCCGAAGACAGGGGATCCTACGAGCAGTACTTC CASSPEDRGSYEQYF
TRBJ2-7 TRBV7-2 - - TGTGCCAGCACGAGGGGCAGCGGTATATACGAGCAGTACTTC CASTRGSGIYEQYF
TRBJ2-5 TRBV11-2 - - TGTGCCAGCAGCTTAGAAGACGGGTTGCGTTGGACCCAGTACTTC CASSLEDGLRWTQYF
TRBJ2-7 TRBV2 - - TGTGCCAGCAGTGAAGGGTGGGGGAAACCCTACGAGCAGTACTTC CASSEGWGKPYEQYF
TRBJ2-5 TRBV9 - TRBD2 TGTGCCAGCAGCGGAGGTGGGACTAGCTGGAACCAAGAGACCCAGTACTTC CASSGGGTSWNQETQYF
TRBJ1-2 TRBV15 - TRBD1 TGTGCCACTCGGGATACAGGGGGAGACGGCTATGGCTACACCTTC CATRDTGGDGYGYTF
TRBJ1-4 TRBV4-3 - - TGCGCCAGCAGCCAAGCTTCGGGGGCTTGGAATGAAAAACTGTTTTTT CASSQASGAWNEKLFF
TRBJ2-7 TRBV2 - - TGTGCCAGCAGTGTTACCAGGGGCTACGAGCAGTACTTC CASSVTRGYEQYF
TRBJ2-1 TRBV4-2 - TRBD1 TGTGCCAGCAGCCCCATGACAGGGCCTAGCTACAATGAGCAGTTCTTC CASSPMTGPSYNEQFF
TRBJ1-5 TRBV27 - TRBD1 TGTGCCAGCGGACTAACAGGGGAACAGCCCCAGCATTTT CASGLTGEQPQHF
TRBJ1-5 TRBV21-1 - - TGTGCCAGCAGAAAACTAGTGCGGCCCCAGCATTTT CASRKLVRPQHF
TRBJ2-7 TRBV19 - - TGTGCCAGTAGTATGCGGGACCACTACGAGCAGTACTTC CASSMRDHYEQYF
TRBJ2-5 TRBV5-1 - TRBD2 TGCGCCAGCAGCATCACTAGCGGCGGCGCACAAGAGACCCAGTACTTC CASSITSGGAQETQYF
TRBJ2-3 TRBV4-1 - TRBD1 TGCGCCAGCAGCCACCCCGGACAGGGTGGGACAGATACGCAGTATTTT CASSHPGQGGTDTQYF
TRBJ1-5 TRBV9 - - TGTGCCAGCAGCCCCCATGGGGATAGCAATCAGCCCCAGCATTTT CASSPHGDSNQPQHF
TRBJ1-5 TRBV5-1 once TRBD1 TGCGCCAGCAGCCCGACAGGGACGCCGAATCAGCCCCAGCATTTT CASSPTGTPNQPQHF
TRBJ1-2 TRBV5-4 - - TGCGCCAGCAGCCAAGATCGGGTGGGCCAGTCTCACACCTTC CASSQDRVGQSHTF
TRBJ1-1 TRBV2 - - TGTGCCAGCTTGGCAGCTGAAGCTTTCTTT CASLAAEAFF
TRBJ2-7 TRBV9 - TRBD2 TGTGCCAGCAGCGCGGGGGGAAGCTACGAGCAGTACTTC CASSAGGSYEQYF
TRBJ1-1 TRBV19 - TRBD1 TGTGCCAGTAGGACCACAGGGGCCGGGACTGAAGCTTTCTTT CASRTTGAGTEAFF